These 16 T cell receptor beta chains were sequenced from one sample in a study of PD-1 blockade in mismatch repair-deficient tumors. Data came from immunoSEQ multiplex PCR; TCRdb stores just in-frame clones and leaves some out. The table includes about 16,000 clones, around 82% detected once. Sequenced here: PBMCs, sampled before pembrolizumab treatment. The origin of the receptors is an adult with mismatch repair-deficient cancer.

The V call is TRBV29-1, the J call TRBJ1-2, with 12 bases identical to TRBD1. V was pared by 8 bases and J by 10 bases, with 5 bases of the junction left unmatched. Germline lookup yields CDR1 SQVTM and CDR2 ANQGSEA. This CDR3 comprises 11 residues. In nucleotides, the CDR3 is TGCAGCCTGGGACAGGGGGCTGACTACACCTTC. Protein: CSLGQGADYTF.

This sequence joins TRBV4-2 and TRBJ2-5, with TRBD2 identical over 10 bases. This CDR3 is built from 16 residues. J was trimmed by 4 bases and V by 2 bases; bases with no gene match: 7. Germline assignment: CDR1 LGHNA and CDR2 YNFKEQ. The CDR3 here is CASSQSGAGGGETQYF. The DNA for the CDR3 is TGTGCCAGCAGCCAAAGCGGAGCGGGAGGGGGAGAGACCCAGTACTTC.

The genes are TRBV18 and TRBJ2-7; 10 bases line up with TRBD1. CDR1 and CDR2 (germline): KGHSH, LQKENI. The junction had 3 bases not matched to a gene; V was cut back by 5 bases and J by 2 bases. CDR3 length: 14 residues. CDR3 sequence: CASSTGQGAYEQYF. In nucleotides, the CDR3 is TGTGCCAGCTCAACCGGACAGGGGGCCTACGAGCAGTACTTC.

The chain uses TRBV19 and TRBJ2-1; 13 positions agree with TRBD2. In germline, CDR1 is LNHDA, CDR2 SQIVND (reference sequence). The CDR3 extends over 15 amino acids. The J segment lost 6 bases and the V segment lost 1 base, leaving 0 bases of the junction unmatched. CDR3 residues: CASSIGTSGSNEQFF. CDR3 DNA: TGTGCCAGTAGTATAGGGACTAGCGGGAGCAATGAGCAGTTCTTC.

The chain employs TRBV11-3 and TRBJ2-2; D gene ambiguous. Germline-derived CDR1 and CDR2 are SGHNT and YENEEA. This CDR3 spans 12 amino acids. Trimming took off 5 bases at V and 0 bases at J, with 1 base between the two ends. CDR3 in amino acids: CASSPNTGELFF. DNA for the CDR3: TGTGCCAGCAGCCCGAACACCGGGGAGCTGTTTTTT.

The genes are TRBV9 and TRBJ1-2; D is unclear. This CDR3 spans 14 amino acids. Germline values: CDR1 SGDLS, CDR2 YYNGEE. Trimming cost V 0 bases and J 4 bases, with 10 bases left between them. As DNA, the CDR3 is TGTGCCAGCAGCGTAGATCTCAGGCCCTATGGCTACACCTTC. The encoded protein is CASSVDLRPYGYTF.

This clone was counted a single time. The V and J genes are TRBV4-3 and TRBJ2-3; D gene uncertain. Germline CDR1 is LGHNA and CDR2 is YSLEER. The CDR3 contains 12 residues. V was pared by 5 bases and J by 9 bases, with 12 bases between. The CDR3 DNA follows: TGCGCCAGCAGCGAAACTGGGATAACGCAGTATTTT. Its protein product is CASSETGITQYF.

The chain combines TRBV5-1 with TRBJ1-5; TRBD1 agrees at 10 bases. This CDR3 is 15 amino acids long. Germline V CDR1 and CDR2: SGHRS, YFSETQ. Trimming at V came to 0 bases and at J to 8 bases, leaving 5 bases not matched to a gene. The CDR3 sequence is CASSLAGQGKEPQHF. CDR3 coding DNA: TGCGCCAGCAGCTTGGCGGGACAGGGGAAGGAGCCCCAGCATTTT.

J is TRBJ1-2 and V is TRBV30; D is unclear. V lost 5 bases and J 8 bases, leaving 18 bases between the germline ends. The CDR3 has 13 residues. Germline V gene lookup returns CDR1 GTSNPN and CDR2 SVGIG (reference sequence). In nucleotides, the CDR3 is TGTGCCTGGGCCCGAGTAAAGGGCTCGGGCTACACCTTC. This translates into CAWARVKGSGYTF.

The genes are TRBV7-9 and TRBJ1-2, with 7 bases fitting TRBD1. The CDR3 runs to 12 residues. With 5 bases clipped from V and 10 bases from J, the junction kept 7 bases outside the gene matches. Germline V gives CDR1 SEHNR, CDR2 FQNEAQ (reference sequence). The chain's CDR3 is CASSREQGPYTF. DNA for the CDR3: TGTGCCAGCAGCAGAGAACAGGGGCCCTACACCTTC.

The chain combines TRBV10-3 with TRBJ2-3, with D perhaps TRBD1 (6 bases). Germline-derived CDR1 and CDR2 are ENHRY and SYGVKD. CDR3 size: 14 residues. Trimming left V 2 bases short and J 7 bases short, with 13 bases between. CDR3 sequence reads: CAISEGQHPYTQYF. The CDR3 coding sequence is TGTGCCATCAGTGAGGGACAGCACCCATATACGCAGTATTTT.

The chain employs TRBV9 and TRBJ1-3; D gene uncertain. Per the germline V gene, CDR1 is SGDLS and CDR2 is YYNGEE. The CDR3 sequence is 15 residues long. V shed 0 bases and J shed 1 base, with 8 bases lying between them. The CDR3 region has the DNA TGTGCCAGCAGCGTAGGAGGAGGGTCTGGAAACACCATATATTTT. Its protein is CASSVGGGSGNTIYF.

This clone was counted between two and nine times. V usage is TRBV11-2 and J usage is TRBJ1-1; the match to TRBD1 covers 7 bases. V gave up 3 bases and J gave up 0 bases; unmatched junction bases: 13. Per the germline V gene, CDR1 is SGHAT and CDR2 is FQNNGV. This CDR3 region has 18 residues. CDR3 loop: CASSLDRPVVFMNTEAFF. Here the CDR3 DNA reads TGTGCCAGCAGCTTGGACAGGCCAGTGGTGTTTATGAACACTGAAGCTTTCTTT.

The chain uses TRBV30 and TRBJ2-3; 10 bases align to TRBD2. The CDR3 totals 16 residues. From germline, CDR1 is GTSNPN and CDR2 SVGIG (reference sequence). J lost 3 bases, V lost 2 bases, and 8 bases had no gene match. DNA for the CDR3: TGTGCCTGGAGTCCCTGGACTAGCGGAGAAACAGATACGCAGTATTTT. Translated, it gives CAWSPWTSGETDTQYF. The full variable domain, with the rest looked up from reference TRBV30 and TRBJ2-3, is SQTIHQWPATLVQPVGSPLSLECTVEGTSNPNLYWYRQAAGRGLQLLFYSVGIGQISSEVPQNLSASRPQDRQFILSSKKLLLSDSGFYLCAWSPWTSGETDTQYFGPGTRLTVL.

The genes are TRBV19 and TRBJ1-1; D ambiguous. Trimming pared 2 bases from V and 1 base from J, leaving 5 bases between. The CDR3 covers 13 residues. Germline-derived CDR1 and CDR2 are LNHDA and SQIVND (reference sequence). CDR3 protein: CASSIPGNTEAFF. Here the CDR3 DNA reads TGTGCCAGTAGTATACCCGGGAACACTGAAGCTTTCTTT. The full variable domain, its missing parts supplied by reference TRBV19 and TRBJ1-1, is DGGITQSPKYLFRKEGQNVTLSCEQNLNHDAMYWYRQDPGQGLRLIYYSQIVNDFQKGDIAEGYSVSREKKESFPLTVTSAQKNPTAFYLCASSIPGNTEAFFGQGTRLTVV.

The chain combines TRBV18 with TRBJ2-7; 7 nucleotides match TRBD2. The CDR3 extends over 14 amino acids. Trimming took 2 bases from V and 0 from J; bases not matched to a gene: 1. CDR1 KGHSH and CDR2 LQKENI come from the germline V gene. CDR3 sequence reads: CASSPGLVSYEQYF. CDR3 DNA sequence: TGTGCCAGCTCACCAGGACTAGTCTCCTACGAGCAGTACTTC.